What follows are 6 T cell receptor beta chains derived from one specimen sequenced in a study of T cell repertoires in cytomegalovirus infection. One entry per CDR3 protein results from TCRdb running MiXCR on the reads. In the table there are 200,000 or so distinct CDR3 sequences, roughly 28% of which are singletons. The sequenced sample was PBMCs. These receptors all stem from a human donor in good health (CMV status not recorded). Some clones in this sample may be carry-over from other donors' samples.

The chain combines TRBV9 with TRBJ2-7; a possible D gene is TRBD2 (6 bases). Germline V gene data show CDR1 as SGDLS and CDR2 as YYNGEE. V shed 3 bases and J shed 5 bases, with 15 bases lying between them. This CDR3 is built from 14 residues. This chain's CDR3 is CASSEGTSRDEQYF. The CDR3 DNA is TGTGCCAGCAGCGAGGGGACTTCCAGAGACGAGCAGTACTTC.

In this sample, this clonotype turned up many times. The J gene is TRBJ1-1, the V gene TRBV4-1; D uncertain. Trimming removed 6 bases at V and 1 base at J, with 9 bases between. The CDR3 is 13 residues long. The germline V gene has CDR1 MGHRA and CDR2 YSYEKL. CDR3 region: CASRERTNTEAFF. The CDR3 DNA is TGCGCCAGCAGGGAAAGGACGAACACTGAAGCTTTCTTT.

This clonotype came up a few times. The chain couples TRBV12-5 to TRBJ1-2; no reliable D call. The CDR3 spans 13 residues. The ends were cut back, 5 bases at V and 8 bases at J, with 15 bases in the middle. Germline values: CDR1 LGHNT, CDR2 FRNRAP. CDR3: CASGRGAAGGYTF. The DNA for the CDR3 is TGTGCTAGTGGTCGCGGAGCCGCGGGAGGCTACACCTTC.

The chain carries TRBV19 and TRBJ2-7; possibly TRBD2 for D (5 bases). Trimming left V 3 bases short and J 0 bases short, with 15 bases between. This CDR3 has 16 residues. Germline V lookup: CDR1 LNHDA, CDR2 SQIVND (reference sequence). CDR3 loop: CASSIAGPDGSYEQYF. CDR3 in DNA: TGTGCCAGTAGTATCGCGGGTCCTGACGGCTCCTACGAGCAGTACTTC.

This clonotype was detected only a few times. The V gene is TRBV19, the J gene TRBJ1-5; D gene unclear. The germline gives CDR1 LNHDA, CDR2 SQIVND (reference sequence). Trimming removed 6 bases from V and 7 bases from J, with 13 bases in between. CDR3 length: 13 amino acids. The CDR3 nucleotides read TGTGCCAGTAGACAAGAGGCAGGCCAGCCCCAGCATTTT. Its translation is CASRQEAGQPQHF.

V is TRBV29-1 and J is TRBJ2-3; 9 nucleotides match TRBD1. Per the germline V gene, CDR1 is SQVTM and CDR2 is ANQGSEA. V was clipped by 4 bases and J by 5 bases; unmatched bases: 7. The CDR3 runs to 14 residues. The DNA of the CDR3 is TGCAGCGTTGGGGACAGGGTTAATGGAGATACGCAGTATTTT. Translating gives CSVGDRVNGDTQYF.